The 12 T cell receptor beta chains below all came from one sample that was sequenced in a study of T cell responses to AZD1222 COVID-19 vaccine. Clones were read by immunoSEQ multiplex PCR, and TCRdb kept only the in-frame ones, dropping some. This table has around 200,000 clones, over 80% appearing once. The specimen comprised peripheral blood, sampled 28 days after the second dose of the MenACWY control vaccine. The receptors originated from an adult who received the MenACWY meningococcal vaccine as a control.

The chain links TRBV2 to TRBJ1-4; a weak D match, TRBD1 (6 bases). V lost 6 bases and J lost 4, with 12 bases in between. CDR1 and CDR2 from the germline V gene are SNHLY and FYNNEI. CDR3 length: 14 residues. The CDR3 region is CASRRTDRNEKLFF. The DNA of the CDR3 is TGTGCCAGCAGACGGACAGACCGTAATGAAAAACTGTTTTTT.

This clone was detected a few times. The chain combines TRBV6-5 with TRBJ1-5, with a tentative D call TRBD1 (6 bases). V was pared by 6 bases and J by 2 bases, with 8 bases between. The CDR3 runs 13 residues. CDR1 is MNHEY and CDR2 is SVGAGI in the germline V gene. The CDR3 sequence is CASRQGGNQPQHF. The CDR3 region has the DNA TGTGCCAGCAGACAGGGAGGCAATCAGCCCCAGCATTTT.

This chain connects TRBV28 to TRBJ1-6, with D uncertain. V lost 8 bases to trimming and J lost 0 bases, with 5 bases between them. The CDR3 contains 13 residues. Germline V gene lookup returns CDR1 MDHEN and CDR2 SYDVKM. CDR3 amino acids: CASGSSYNSPLHF. Written as DNA, the CDR3 is TGTGCCAGCGGAAGCTCCTATAATTCACCCCTCCACTTT. Full variable domain (missing parts from reference TRBV28 and TRBJ1-6): DVKVTQSSRYLVKRTGEKVFLECVQDMDHENMFWYRQDPGLGLRLIYFSYDVKMKEKGDIPEGYSVSREKKERFSLILESASTNQTSMYLCASGSSYNSPLHFGNGTRLTVT.

The gene calls are TRBV20-1 and TRBJ1-5, with TRBD1 as a possible D gene (6 bases). This CDR3 is built from 13 residues. Trimming shortened V by 3 bases and J by 5 bases, and 11 bases separated the two germline ends. Germline V gives CDR1 DFQATT, CDR2 SNEGSKA (reference sequence). CDR3 nucleotides: TGCAGTGCTAGTACAGGGCGGGATCAGCCCCAGCATTTT. Translating it yields CSASTGRDQPQHF.

The V and J genes are TRBV7-2 and TRBJ1-2; no definite D call. CDR1 SGHTA and CDR2 FQGNSA come from the germline V gene. There are 13 residues in the CDR3. V lost 10 bases and J lost 5, with 17 bases in between. The chain's CDR3 is CAKSGSIGYGYTF. In DNA, the CDR3 is TGTGCCAAGAGCGGGAGTATCGGGTATGGCTACACCTTC.

The chain joins TRBV19 to TRBJ1-3; no clear D gene. The CDR3 totals 13 residues. V shed 4 bases and J shed 1 base, with 5 bases lying between them. Germline loops: CDR1 LNHDA, CDR2 SQIVND (reference sequence). In DNA form, the CDR3 reads TGTGCCAGTAGTACAGCGTCTGGAAACACCATATATTTT. Amino acid sequence: CASSTASGNTIYF.

This chain links TRBV2 with TRBJ1-1; TRBD1 might be the D (6 bases). The germline V gene encodes CDR1 SNHLY and CDR2 FYNNEI. There are 14 residues in the CDR3. Trimming shortened V by 4 bases and J by 5 bases, and 14 bases separated the two germline ends. The CDR3 region is CASSVGQRLTEAFF. As DNA, the CDR3 is TGTGCCAGCAGTGTGGGACAACGGCTGACTGAAGCTTTCTTT.

The chain uses TRBV18 and TRBJ2-2; no clear D gene. This CDR3 spans 16 amino acids. Per the germline V gene, CDR1 is KGHSH and CDR2 is LQKENI. With 0 bases removed from V and 3 bases from J, the gap between germline ends came to 11 bases. The CDR3 region is CASSPPSQAYTGELFF. CDR3 DNA: TGTGCCAGCTCACCACCAAGCCAGGCCTACACCGGGGAGCTGTTTTTT.

V gene TRBV28 combines with J gene TRBJ1-3; TRBD1 is a possible D gene (5 bases). CDR3 length: 16 amino acids. CDR1 MDHEN and CDR2 SYDVKM come from the germline V gene. Trimming shortened V by 1 base and J by 0 bases, and 10 bases separated the two germline ends. Written as DNA, the CDR3 is TGTGCCAGCAGTTTATTCAGGACACCCTCTGGAAACACCATATATTTT. It yields the protein CASSLFRTPSGNTIYF.

Here the CDR3 reads CATSSQGVYEQYF. The CDR3 DNA follows: TGTGCCACCAGCAGTCAGGGAGTCTACGAGCAGTACTTC. This chain links TRBV15 with TRBJ2-7; perhaps D is TRBD1 or TRBD2 (5 bases each). Germline V gives CDR1 LNHNV, CDR2 YYDKDF (reference sequence). The V end was cut by 3 bases, the J end by 3 bases, with 9 bases between. The CDR3 runs 13 residues.

The gene calls are TRBV7-8 and TRBJ2-5; the match to TRBD2 covers 7 bases. Trimming took 1 base from V and 5 from J; bases not matched to a gene: 4. CDR3 length: 14 amino acids. Germline-derived CDR1 and CDR2 are SGHVS and FQNEAQ. The CDR3 protein is CASSLGGRGETQYF. As DNA, the CDR3 is TGTGCCAGCAGCTTAGGGGGGAGGGGTGAGACCCAGTACTTC.

The chain uses TRBV5-1 and TRBJ1-1; D not resolved. Between the trimmed V and J ends, which lost 6 bases and 7 bases, there was a span of 16 bases. The CDR3 runs 13 residues. CDR1 and CDR2 (germline): SGHRS, YFSETQ. The CDR3 sequence: CASMMDVGIEAFF. The CDR3 DNA sequence: TGCGCCAGCATGATGGACGTCGGGATTGAAGCTTTCTTT.